This T cell receptor (beta chain) was recorded in a study of T cell responses to AZD1222 COVID-19 vaccine. On the study more broadly: It was second doses at about 4 or about 12 weeks that were pooled.

This clone has just a few counts. The antigen is not known. V was shortened by 10 bases and J by 4 bases, with 11 bases between the two germline ends. The CDR3 covers 12 residues. Germline lookup yields CDR1 ENHRY and CDR2 SYGVKD. Study conclusions and caveats: Regions left unmutated in variants are reportedly the target of nearly half of spike-specific TCRs. Distributed over spike, vaccine-associated CD4 TCRs predominated at 160-218 and 743-854.

Profiling relied on immunoSEQ multiplex PCR, and the TCRdb table lists in-frame clones only, not all of them. This table has about 83,000 clones, roughly 82% appearing once. This sequence joins TRBV10-3 and TRBJ1-3; D might be TRBD1 (6 bases). The sample here was peripheral blood, taken on day 0 of AZD1222 vaccination. This TCR came from an adult in good health. The chain's CDR3 is CATYREGNTIYF. CDR3 nucleotides: TGTGCCACCTACAGGGAAGGAAACACCATATATTTT.